Sequencing of this TCR beta chain was carried out in a study of T cell responses to AZD1222 COVID-19 vaccine. Study-wide results and limits: Increased Spike-specific TCR breadth and depth were observed after two AZD1222 doses.

V lost 6 bases, J lost 4 bases, and 10 bases lay in between. Germline V gene lookup returns CDR1 SGHDN and CDR2 FVKESK. The CDR3 has 13 amino acids. TCRdb keeps only in-frame clones here, not all; method: immunoSEQ multiplex PCR. The sample lists approximately 150,000 clones; approximately 92% were seen once. Notes on this clone: Its antigen is as yet unknown.

The receptor's source is an adult in good health. The sample consisted of peripheral blood, taken on day 0 of AZD1222 vaccination. The J gene is TRBJ2-4, the V gene TRBV14; D may be TRBD1 (6 bases). In nucleotides, the CDR3 is TGTGCCAGCAGGGGGCAGGGGAAAAACATTCAGTACTTC. This encodes CASRGQGKNIQYF.